This TCR beta chain was sequenced during a study of blood T cell repertoires in COVID-19. About the study: Samples came from the United States, Italy and Spain, spanning acute and convalescent COVID-19. In each case, the material was cDNA or gDNA derived from T cells, B-cell-depleted T cells, or PBMCs.

In the source study's methods: The assay estimated nucleated cells by amplifying reference gene primers. Sequenced by immunoSEQ multiplex PCR; TCRdb stores in-frame clones only, minus some. The V and J calls and clone size are taken from that table; D and trimming were inferred from the DNA. The sample includes just over 90,000 clones, around four fifths of them seen just once. This clone was seen many times. CDR3 length: 15 amino acids. V shed 5 bases, J shed 8 bases, and the junction held 5 bases outside the gene matches. Per germline, CDR1 SNHLY and CDR2 FYNNEI. The receptor's source is a human donor in a cohort sampled during active COVID-19. The rearrangement links TRBV2 to TRBJ2-1, with 14 nucleotides matching TRBD2. Source material: peripheral blood. CDR3: CASSMTSGRAHEQFF. CDR3 nucleotide sequence: TGTGCCAGCAGTATGACTAGCGGGAGGGCCCATGAGCAGTTCTTC.